This TCR beta chain was identified in a study of blood T cell repertoires in COVID-19 (dated by TCRdb to about 2020). With regard to the full study: Samples covering the acute and convalescent phases of COVID-19 were provided by collaborators in the United States, Italy and Spain. The prospective study material was composed of cDNA or gDNA derived from T cells, B-cell-depleted T cells, or PBMCs. Deeply sampled blood TCRbeta repertoires from subjects exposed to, actively infected with, or recovered from COVID-19 were included in the dataset. A freely available public database, intended as a resource for researchers studying the immune response to SARS-CoV-2, is where the repertoires were released. The samples were drawn from the first 160 participants of the ongoing ImmuneRACE study and from 950 to 1,500 subjects provided by 6 global collaborators. A de-identified subject ID, COVID-19 status, age in years and sex were almost always included in the sample metadata. Where available, HLA class I and class II types were taken from metadata supplied by the sample provider and were not determined by assay-based typing.

Paper-wide results and their limitations: The amount of clinical and demographic metadata varied by source and participant and was provided uncurated.

TCRbeta CDR3 regions were amplified from genomic DNA using the immunoSEQ Assay, a bias-controlled multiplex PCR. Per the original workflow: The number of nucleated cells in each sample was estimated from the amplification of reference gene primers within the assay. Sequence reads were collapsed and filtered to measure the absolute abundance of every unique TCRbeta CDR3 rearrangement. For each sample, productive Simpson clonality was calculated as the square root of Simpson's diversity index across productive rearrangements. This immuneACCESS table, as held by TCRdb, lists in-frame sequences with V and J called but not all clones. Of the missing ones, under half trace to an unresolved V gene in checked studies; the others have no known cause. For V, J and clone size, that table is used; D and trimming come from the DNA. The sample records about 180,000 clones, approximately 88% of which are singletons. 6.5% to 8.5% of the sample is in the top ten clones.

About this clone: Which antigen it targets is not known. Base-call qualities are not available, and no considerably larger clone is one nucleotide away.

In Seattle, one collaborating source enrolled patients while the infection was active and tracked those patients longitudinally over the course of disease. Whole blood was collected in K2EDTA tubes by collaborating institutions according to the institutions' own protocols. For TCRbeta analysis, collaborators shipped samples in one of three forms: frozen whole blood, isolated PBMCs, or DNA extracted from either of those sample types. The sequencing input was peripheral blood. The receptor comes from a woman in her thirties or forties with COVID-19, enrolled during active disease.

The CDR3 reads as follows: CATSRPLTITGNTIYF. The sequenced DNA: TGTGCCACCAGCAGACCCTTGACAATCACTGGAAACACCATATATTTT. The chain was built from TRBV15 and TRBJ1-3, with the D segment identity uncertain. The germline V gene (reference sequence) sets CDR1 to LNHNV and CDR2 to YYDKDF. Its CDR3 holds 16 amino acids, cysteine through phenylalanine. This entry keeps only the CDR3 DNA: 48 bases, framed from base 1. V is pared back by 2 bases and J by 2 bases, with 13 bases lying between the germline termini.